This T cell receptor beta chain was captured by sequencing in a study of graft-versus-host responses after intestinal transplantation. As for the study in general: Isolated intestinal, liver-intestinal, or multivisceral transplants had been given to the recipients. The study gave all recipients anti-thymocyte globulin induction, then tacrolimus and steroids for approximately three years. Findings and limits, study-wide: Researchers found GvH clones in recipient marrow, and some showed up first in ileum or blood. Early post-transplant HvG declines tracked with peak circulating GvH clone levels.

Note on this clone: As yet, its antigen is unknown.

Sequenced by immunoSEQ multiplex PCR; TCRdb stores in-frame clones only, minus some. The data hold 85,000 to 100,000 clones, with under 95% observed a single time. The sequence was obtained from a human donor who received an intestinal transplant. Sequencing used unstimulated CD8+ T cells sorted from spleen or lymph node cells, obtained before intestinal transplant.

The CDR3 DNA reads as TGTGCCAGCAAAGACGGGATGAACACTGAAGCTTTCTTT. Protein sequence: CASKDGMNTEAFF. The chain links TRBV27 to TRBJ1-1; D uncertain. CDR1 is MNHEY, CDR2 SMNVEV, per germline (reference sequence). Trimming shortened V by 7 bases and J by 0 bases, and 9 bases separated the two germline ends. The CDR3 is made up of 13 amino acids.